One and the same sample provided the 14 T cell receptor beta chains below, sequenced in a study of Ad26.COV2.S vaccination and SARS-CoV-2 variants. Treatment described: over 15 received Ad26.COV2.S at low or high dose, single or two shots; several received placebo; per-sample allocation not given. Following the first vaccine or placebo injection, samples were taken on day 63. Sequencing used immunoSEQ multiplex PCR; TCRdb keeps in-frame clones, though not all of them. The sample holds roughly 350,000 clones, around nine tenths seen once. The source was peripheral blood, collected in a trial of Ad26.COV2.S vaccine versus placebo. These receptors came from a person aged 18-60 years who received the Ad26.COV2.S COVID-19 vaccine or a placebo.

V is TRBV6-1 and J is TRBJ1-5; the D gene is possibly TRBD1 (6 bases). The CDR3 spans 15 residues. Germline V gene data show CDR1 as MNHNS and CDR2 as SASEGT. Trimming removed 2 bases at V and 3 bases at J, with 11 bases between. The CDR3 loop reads CASSEIQGYNQPQHF. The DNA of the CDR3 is TGTGCCAGCAGTGAAATCCAGGGGTACAATCAGCCCCAGCATTTT.

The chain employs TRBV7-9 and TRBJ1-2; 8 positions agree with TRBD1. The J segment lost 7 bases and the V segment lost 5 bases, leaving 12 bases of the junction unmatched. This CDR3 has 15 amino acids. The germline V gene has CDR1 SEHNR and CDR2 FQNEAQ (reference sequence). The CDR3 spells CASSVSDREFAGYTF. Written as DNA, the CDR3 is TGTGCCAGCAGCGTATCGGACAGGGAATTTGCTGGCTACACCTTC.

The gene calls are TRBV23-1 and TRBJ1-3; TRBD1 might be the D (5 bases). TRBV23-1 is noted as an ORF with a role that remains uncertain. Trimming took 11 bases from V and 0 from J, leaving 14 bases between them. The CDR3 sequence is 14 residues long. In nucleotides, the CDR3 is TGCGCCCCCCCTTCAACAGGCTCTGGAAACACCATATATTTT. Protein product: CAPPSTGSGNTIYF.

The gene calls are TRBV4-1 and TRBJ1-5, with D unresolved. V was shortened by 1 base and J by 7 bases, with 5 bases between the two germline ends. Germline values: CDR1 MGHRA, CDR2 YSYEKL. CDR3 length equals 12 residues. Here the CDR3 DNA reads TGCGCCAGCAGCCAAGGAAACCAGCCCCAGCATTTT. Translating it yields CASSQGNQPQHF.

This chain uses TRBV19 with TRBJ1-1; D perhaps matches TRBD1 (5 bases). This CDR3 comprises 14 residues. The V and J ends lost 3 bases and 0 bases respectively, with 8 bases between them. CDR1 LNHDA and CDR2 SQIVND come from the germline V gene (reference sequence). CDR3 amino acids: CASSIRDVNTEAFF. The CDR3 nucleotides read TGTGCCAGTAGTATCAGGGATGTGAACACTGAAGCTTTCTTT.

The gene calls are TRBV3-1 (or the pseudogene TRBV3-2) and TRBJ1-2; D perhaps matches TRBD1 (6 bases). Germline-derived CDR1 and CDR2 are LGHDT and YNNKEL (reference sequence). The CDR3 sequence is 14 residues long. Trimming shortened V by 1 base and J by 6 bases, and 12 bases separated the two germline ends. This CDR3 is CASSQGAGADGYTF. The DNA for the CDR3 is TGTGCCAGCAGCCAAGGTGCGGGGGCGGATGGCTACACCTTC.

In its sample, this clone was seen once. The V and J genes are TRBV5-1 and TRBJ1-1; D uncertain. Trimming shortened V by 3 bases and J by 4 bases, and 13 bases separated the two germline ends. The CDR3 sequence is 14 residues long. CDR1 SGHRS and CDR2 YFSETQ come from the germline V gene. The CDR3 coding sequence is TGCGCCAGCAGCTCCCTGACACGGGCCACTGAAGCTTTCTTT. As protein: CASSSLTRATEAFF. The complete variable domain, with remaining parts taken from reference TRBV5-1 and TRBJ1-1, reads KAGVTQTPRYLIKTRGQQVTLSCSPISGHRSVSWYQQTPGQGLQFLFEYFSETQRNKGNFPGRFSGRQFSNSRSEMNVSTLELGDSALYLCASSSLTRATEAFFGQGTRLTVV.

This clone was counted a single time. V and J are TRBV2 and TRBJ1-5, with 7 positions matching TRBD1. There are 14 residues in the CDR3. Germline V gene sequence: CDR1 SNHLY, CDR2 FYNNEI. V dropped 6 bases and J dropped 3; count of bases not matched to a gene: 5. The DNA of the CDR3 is TGTGCCAGCAGGGACAGGCTCCTCAATCAGCCCCAGCATTTT. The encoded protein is CASRDRLLNQPQHF.

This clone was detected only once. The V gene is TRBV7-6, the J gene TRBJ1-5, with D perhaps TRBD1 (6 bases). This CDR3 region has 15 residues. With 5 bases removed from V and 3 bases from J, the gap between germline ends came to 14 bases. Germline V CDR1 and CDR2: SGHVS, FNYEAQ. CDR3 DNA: TGTGCCAGCAGCCCAGACACAGGGTTCAATCAGCCCCAGCATTTT. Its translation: CASSPDTGFNQPQHF. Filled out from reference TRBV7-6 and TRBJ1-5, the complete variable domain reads GAGVSQSPRYKVTKRGQDVALRCDPISGHVSLYWYRQALGQGPEFLTYFNYEAQQDKSGLPNDRFSAERPEGSISTLTIQRTEQRDSAMYRCASSPDTGFNQPQHFGDGTRLSIL.

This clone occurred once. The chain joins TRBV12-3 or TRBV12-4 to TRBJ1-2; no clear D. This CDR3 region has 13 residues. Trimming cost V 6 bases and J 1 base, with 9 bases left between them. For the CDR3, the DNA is TGTGCCAGCAGCCTTGACGGTAACTATGGCTACACCTTC. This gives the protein CASSLDGNYGYTF.

The CDR3 here is CASSPGGTEAFF. CDR3 bases: TGTGCCAGCAGCCCTGGGGGCACTGAAGCTTTCTTT. The rearrangement joins TRBV3-1 (or the pseudogene TRBV3-2) to TRBJ1-1; TRBD1 is a possible D gene (5 bases). Germline CDR1 LGHDT, CDR2 YNNKEL (reference sequence). The V and J ends lost 4 bases and 4 bases respectively, with 7 bases between them. The CDR3 runs to 12 residues.

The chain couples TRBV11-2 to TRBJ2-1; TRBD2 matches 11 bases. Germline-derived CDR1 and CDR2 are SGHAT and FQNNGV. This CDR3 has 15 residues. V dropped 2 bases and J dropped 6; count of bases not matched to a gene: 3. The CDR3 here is CASSLLAGGPNEQFF. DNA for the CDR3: TGTGCCAGCAGCTTACTAGCGGGGGGCCCCAATGAGCAGTTCTTC.

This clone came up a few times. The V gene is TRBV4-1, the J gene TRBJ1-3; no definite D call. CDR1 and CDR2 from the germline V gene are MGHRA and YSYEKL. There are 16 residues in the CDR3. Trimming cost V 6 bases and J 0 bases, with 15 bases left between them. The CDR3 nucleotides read TGCGCCAGCAGTCCCGGACGGGGTTACTCTGGAAACACCATATATTTT. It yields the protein CASSPGRGYSGNTIYF.

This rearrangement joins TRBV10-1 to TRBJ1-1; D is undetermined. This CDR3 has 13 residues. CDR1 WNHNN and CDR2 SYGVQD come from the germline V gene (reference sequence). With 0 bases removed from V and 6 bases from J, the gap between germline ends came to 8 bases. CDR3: CASSESIGSEAFF. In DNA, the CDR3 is TGCGCCAGCAGTGAGTCCATCGGATCTGAAGCTTTCTTT.